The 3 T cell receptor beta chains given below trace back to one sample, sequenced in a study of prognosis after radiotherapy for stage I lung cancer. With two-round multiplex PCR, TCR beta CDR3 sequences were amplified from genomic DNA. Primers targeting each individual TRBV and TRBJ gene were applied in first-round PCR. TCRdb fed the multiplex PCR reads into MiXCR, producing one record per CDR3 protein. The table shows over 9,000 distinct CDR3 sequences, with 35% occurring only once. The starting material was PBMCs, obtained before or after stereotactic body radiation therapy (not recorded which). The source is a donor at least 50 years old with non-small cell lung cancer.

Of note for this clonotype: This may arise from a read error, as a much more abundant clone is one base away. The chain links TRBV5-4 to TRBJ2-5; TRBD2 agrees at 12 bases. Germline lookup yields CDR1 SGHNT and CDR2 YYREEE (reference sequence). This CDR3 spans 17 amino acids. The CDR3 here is CVSSFPSGGAEGETQYF. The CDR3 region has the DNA TGTGTCAGCAGCTTTCCTAGCGGGGGGGCGGAGGGAGAGACCCAGTACTTC.

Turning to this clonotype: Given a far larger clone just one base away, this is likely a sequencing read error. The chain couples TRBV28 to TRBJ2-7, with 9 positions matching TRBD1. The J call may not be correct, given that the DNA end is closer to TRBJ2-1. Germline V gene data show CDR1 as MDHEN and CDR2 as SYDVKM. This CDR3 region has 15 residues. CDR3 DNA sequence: TGTGCCGGCAGTCGCGGGACAGGGCGGCACAATGAGCAGTTCTTC. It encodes CAGSRGTGRHNEQFF.

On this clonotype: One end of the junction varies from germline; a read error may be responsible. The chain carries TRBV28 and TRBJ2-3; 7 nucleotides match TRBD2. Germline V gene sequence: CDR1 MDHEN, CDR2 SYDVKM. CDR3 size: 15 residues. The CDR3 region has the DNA TGTGCCAGCAGCTTGGGGGAGGGTTGCACAGATATGCAGTATTTT. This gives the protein CASSLGEGCTDMQYF.